Sequencing of this T cell receptor beta chain was carried out in a study of T cells in Graves' hyperthyroidism and ophthalmopathy. Study conclusions and caveats: Most thyroid clonotypes expanded above 0.001 appeared in blood too.

Using RNA transcripts as the source, TCR beta CDR3 regions were amplified. HTBI primers drove first-round RT-PCR of the TCR CDR3. TCRdb independently ran MiXCR on the multiplex PCR reads; one entry per CDR3 protein. The sample holds more than 500,000 distinct CDR3 sequences; more than 15% are singletons and the top ten take about 29%. The junction had 8 bases not matched to a gene; V was cut back by 6 bases and J by 0 bases. The germline V gene has CDR1 SNHLY and CDR2 FYNNEI. This CDR3 has 16 amino acids. This clonotype was counted a few times. Its matching antigen is unknown. The sequence was obtained from a woman in her twenties or thirties with Graves' ophthalmopathy. Sequenced input: blood. The V call is TRBV2, the J call TRBJ2-4; 7 bases are a match to TRBD2. The CDR3 here is CASRPGLVLAKNIQYF. The DNA of the CDR3 is TGTGCCAGCAGGCCCGGACTAGTCCTAGCCAAAAACATTCAGTACTTC.